Below, 10 T cell receptor beta chains from the same sample are listed, as sequenced in a study of molecular identifiers for immune sequencing clone quantification. TCRdb used MiXCR to reprocess the PCR reads, holding one entry per CDR3 protein. The table lists more than 95,000 distinct CDR3 sequences, approximately 24% of them singletons. Sequencing input: naive CD8+ T cells from blood, with Jurkat cell RNA spiked in. Specified subset: FACS-sorted CD8+CD4-CCR7+CD45RA+ naive T cells. These receptors were collected from a human donor in good health. Some libraries in this study had Jurkat cell RNA spiked in.

This clonotype was counted many times. The V and J genes are TRBV20-1 and TRBJ1-1, with 10 bases aligning to TRBD1. Germline V gives CDR1 DFQATT, CDR2 SNEGSKA (reference sequence). The CDR3 spans 17 residues. Losses at the gene ends were 6 bases for V and 3 bases for J; bases not matched to a gene: 16. CDR3: CSAEDRGNKFGYTEAFF. In DNA, the CDR3 is TGCAGTGCAGAGGACAGGGGGAACAAATTTGGGTACACTGAAGCTTTCTTT.

The V and J genes are TRBV9 and TRBJ1-1; no clear D. V dropped 0 bases and J dropped 1 base, with 13 bases sitting between them. Per germline, CDR1 SGDLS and CDR2 YYNGEE. This CDR3 has 16 amino acids. Here the CDR3 reads CASSVGYNRKNTEAFF. CDR3 DNA: TGTGCCAGCAGCGTAGGATATAACAGAAAGAACACTGAAGCTTTCTTT.

This clonotype appeared a single time. V gene TRBV27 combines with J gene TRBJ1-2, with D possibly TRBD1 on 5 matching bases. The CDR3 is 16 amino acids. Trimming pared 6 bases from V and 6 bases from J, leaving 23 bases between. The germline V gene has CDR1 MNHEY and CDR2 SMNVEV (reference sequence). Here the CDR3 reads CASRLLYPGLQDGYTF. CDR3 DNA sequence: TGTGCCAGCAGACTCCTTTACCCGGGCCTACAGGATGGCTACACCTTC.

With regard to this clonotype: This may be a read error: a much more frequent sequence differs by one nucleotide. V is TRBV5-8 and J is TRBJ2-2; perhaps TRBD2 as D (5 bases). The length of the CDR3 is 13 residues. CDR1 and CDR2 (germline): SGHTS, YDEGEE. CDR3 protein: CASSLSGTGELVF. CDR3 sequence (DNA): TGTGCCAGCAGCTTATCAGGCACCGGGGAGCTGGTTTTT.

The chain couples TRBV29-1 to TRBJ1-2; D remains ambiguous. Trimming left V 1 base short and J 7 bases short, with 7 bases between. Germline V lookup: CDR1 SQVTM, CDR2 ANQGSEA. The CDR3 length is 11 residues. CDR3 nucleotide sequence: TGCAGCGTTGAAGGGGTTTTTGGCTACACCTTC. Translation gives CSVEGVFGYTF.

This clonotype appeared a few times. J is TRBJ2-1 and V is TRBV19; maybe TRBD1 (6 bases). V was trimmed by 4 bases and J by 9 bases, leaving 16 bases between them. CDR1 is LNHDA, CDR2 SQIVND, per germline (reference sequence). This CDR3 spans 14 amino acids. The CDR3 spells CASSRDTPFGEQFF. CDR3 bases: TGTGCCAGTAGTAGGGACACCCCTTTTGGTGAGCAGTTCTTC.

In its sample, this clonotype was seen many times. This chain uses TRBV6-1 with TRBJ2-6; possible D gene TRBD1, 5 bases. The CDR3 runs to 14 residues. Germline V gene lookup returns CDR1 MNHNS and CDR2 SASEGT. V was clipped by 3 bases and J by 4 bases, with 7 bases between them. The DNA of the CDR3 is TGTGCCAGCAGTGACAGGGCCGGGGCCAACGTCCTGACTTTC. This encodes CASSDRAGANVLTF.

This clonotype occurred many times. The V call is TRBV12-3 or TRBV12-4, the J call TRBJ1-1; D not certain. The V end lost 8 bases, the J end lost 1 base, and 8 bases lay between the germline ends. This CDR3 is built from 12 residues. CDR3 bases: TGTGCCAGCCGACACGAGAACACTGAAGCTTTCTTT. This sequence encodes CASRHENTEAFF.

This clonotype was picked up a small number of times. The chain joins TRBV12-3 or TRBV12-4 to TRBJ2-7; possible D gene TRBD2, 5 bases. V lost 8 bases and J lost 2, with 7 bases in between. The CDR3 has 11 residues. The CDR3 coding sequence is TGTGCCAGCGCTAGCCCCTACGAGCAGTACTTC. It specifies CASASPYEQYF.

The table lists this clonotype with many counts. The rearrangement links TRBV10-3 to TRBJ2-3, with 7 bases identical to TRBD2. Germline assignment: CDR1 ENHRY and CDR2 SYGVKD. The CDR3 consists of 15 residues. Losses at the gene ends were 9 bases for V and 3 bases for J; bases not matched to a gene: 12. The CDR3 region is CAIANGEGRTDTQYF. The CDR3 region has the DNA TGTGCCATTGCCAACGGGGAGGGCCGTACAGATACGCAGTATTTT.